The next 2 T cell receptor beta chains were all read from a single sample in a study of blood T cell repertoires in COVID-19. Sequenced by immunoSEQ multiplex PCR; TCRdb stores in-frame clones only, minus some. This table holds roughly 130,000 clones, more than 60% found once. The sample taken for sequencing was peripheral blood. These receptors came from a man at least 80 years old with acute or convalescent COVID-19.

This rearrangement joins TRBV28 to TRBJ1-4; 7 nucleotides align to TRBD1. CDR1 and CDR2 from the germline V gene are MDHEN and SYDVKM. Germline trimming cut 4 bases from V and 8 bases from J; bases unmatched to any gene: 7. CDR3 length equals 14 residues. The DNA of the CDR3 is TGTGCCAGCAGTTCCAGACAGGGTGGAGAAAAACTGTTTTTT. This encodes CASSSRQGGEKLFF.

The V gene is TRBV5-1, the J gene TRBJ2-2; 9 bases agree with TRBD1. V shed 4 bases, J shed 5 bases, and the junction held 3 bases outside the gene matches. Germline CDR1 SGHRS, CDR2 YFSETQ. The CDR3 has 14 residues. CDR3 sequence reads: CASSVGQGTGELFF. The CDR3 region has the DNA TGCGCCAGCAGCGTGGGACAGGGTACCGGGGAGCTGTTTTTT.